This is a list of T cell receptor beta chains from one sample in a study of blood T cell repertoires in COVID-19. Using immunoSEQ multiplex PCR, the repertoire was profiled, and TCRdb retains in-frame clones only, with some absent. The repertoire has a few hundred thousand clones, approximately 89% of them found once; the top ten carry roughly 1.9%. Sequencing was carried out using PBMCs or T cells enriched from blood (not recorded which). Receptor source: a man aged 40-55 years in a cohort exposed to, infected with or recovered from COVID-19 (not recorded which). The CDR3 runs from the conserved cysteine through the conserved F or W. Each record gives: J gene, clone size, V gene, D gene, CDR3 protein, CDR3 DNA. The D gene is left open where the match is weak. Clone size is not always given. Where it is, it says once, few, many or a class for expanded clones.

J gene: TRBJ1-4; clone size: NA; V gene: TRBV4-2; D gene: NA; CDR3 protein: CASSQGRTLGEKLFF; CDR3 DNA: TGTGCCAGCAGCCAAGGAAGGACACTTGGTGAAAAACTGTTTTTT
J gene: TRBJ1-6; clone size: NA; V gene: TRBV3-1/TRBV3-2; D gene: NA; CDR3 protein: CASSQGQGWSPLHF; CDR3 DNA: TGTGCCAGCAGCCAAGGCCAGGGTTGGTCACCCCTCCACTTT
J gene: TRBJ1-1; clone size: NA; V gene: TRBV20-1; D gene: NA; CDR3 protein: CSAGDLTGAFF; CDR3 DNA: TGCAGTGCTGGAGATCTCACGGGAGCTTTCTTT
J gene: TRBJ2-2; clone size: NA; V gene: TRBV6-5; D gene: TRBD1; CDR3 protein: CASRLGQSNTGELFF; CDR3 DNA: TGTGCCAGCAGATTGGGACAGTCGAACACCGGGGAGCTGTTTTTT
J gene: TRBJ1-4; clone size: few; V gene: TRBV1; D gene: NA; CDR3 protein: CTSSQDPSTTGNEKLFF; CDR3 DNA: TGCACCAGCAGCCAAGATCCCAGTACCACAGGTAATGAAAAACTGTTTTTT
J gene: TRBJ2-1; clone size: once; V gene: TRBV10-3; D gene: TRBD2; CDR3 protein: CAISGGGSGRGYNEQFF; CDR3 DNA: TGTGCCATCAGTGGTGGTGGTAGCGGGAGGGGTTACAATGAGCAGTTCTTC
J gene: TRBJ2-5; clone size: NA; V gene: TRBV5-1; D gene: NA; CDR3 protein: CASSLAGWETQYF; CDR3 DNA: TGCGCCAGCAGCTTGGCCGGTTGGGAGACCCAGTACTTC
J gene: TRBJ2-7; clone size: NA; V gene: TRBV27; D gene: NA; CDR3 protein: CASSLGSPYEQYF; CDR3 DNA: TGTGCCAGCAGTTTAGGCAGTCCCTACGAGCAGTACTTC
J gene: TRBJ1-2; clone size: NA; V gene: TRBV2; D gene: TRBD1; CDR3 protein: CASRDRGNYGYTF; CDR3 DNA: TGTGCCAGCAGAGACAGGGGAAACTATGGCTACACCTTC
J gene: TRBJ1-1; clone size: NA; V gene: TRBV14; D gene: NA; CDR3 protein: CASSQAFVAMNTEAFF; CDR3 DNA: TGTGCCAGCAGCCAAGCTTTTGTAGCTATGAACACTGAAGCTTTCTTT
J gene: TRBJ1-2; clone size: NA; V gene: TRBV5-1; D gene: TRBD1; CDR3 protein: CASSLGDRGYGYTF; CDR3 DNA: TGCGCCAGCAGCTTGGGGGACAGGGGCTATGGCTACACCTTC
J gene: TRBJ2-1; clone size: NA; V gene: TRBV5-5; D gene: TRBD1; CDR3 protein: CASRQQGDEQFF; CDR3 DNA: TGTGCCAGCCGCCAACAGGGGGATGAGCAGTTCTTC
J gene: TRBJ1-4; clone size: NA; V gene: TRBV30; D gene: NA; CDR3 protein: CAWSVSGVREKLFF; CDR3 DNA: TGTGCCTGGAGTGTATCGGGGGTCCGGGAAAAACTGTTTTTT
J gene: TRBJ1-4; clone size: NA; V gene: TRBV18; D gene: TRBD1; CDR3 protein: CASSPGDSNEKLFF; CDR3 DNA: TGTGCCAGCTCACCGGGGGACAGCAATGAAAAACTGTTTTTT
J gene: TRBJ2-7; clone size: NA; V gene: TRBV24-1; D gene: TRBD2; CDR3 protein: CATSDFPPPSGSIAYEQYF; CDR3 DNA: TGTGCCACCAGTGATTTCCCCCCGCCGAGCGGGAGTATCGCTTACGAGCAGTACTTC
J gene: TRBJ2-2; clone size: NA; V gene: TRBV6-4; D gene: NA; CDR3 protein: CASSRTGQVNTGELFF; CDR3 DNA: TGTGCCAGCAGTAGAACTGGGCAGGTGAACACCGGGGAGCTGTTTTTT
J gene: TRBJ2-3; clone size: NA; V gene: TRBV5-1; D gene: NA; CDR3 protein: CASSLGAPSTDTQYF; CDR3 DNA: TGCGCCAGCAGCTTGGGAGCGCCGAGCACAGATACGCAGTATTTT